This TCR beta chain emerged from a study of T cell responses to AZD1222 COVID-19 vaccine. Some clones are missing from TCRdb's copy, which holds only in-frame ones; the method was immunoSEQ multiplex PCR. This table has approximately 150,000 clones, roughly 89% appearing once. This clone was found once. The junction had 6 bases not matched to a gene; V was cut back by 6 bases and J by 3 bases. The CDR3 is 14 residues long. Germline loops: CDR1 MNHEY, CDR2 SVGAGI. The chain combines TRBV6-5 with TRBJ1-1, with TRBD1 matching 8 bases. This clonotype was sampled from an adult in good health. This sample comprised peripheral blood, obtained on day 0 of AZD1222 vaccination. The CDR3 DNA sequence: TGTGCCAGCAGCGACCGGGACAGGTACACTGAAGCTTTCTTT. This gives the protein CASSDRDRYTEAFF.